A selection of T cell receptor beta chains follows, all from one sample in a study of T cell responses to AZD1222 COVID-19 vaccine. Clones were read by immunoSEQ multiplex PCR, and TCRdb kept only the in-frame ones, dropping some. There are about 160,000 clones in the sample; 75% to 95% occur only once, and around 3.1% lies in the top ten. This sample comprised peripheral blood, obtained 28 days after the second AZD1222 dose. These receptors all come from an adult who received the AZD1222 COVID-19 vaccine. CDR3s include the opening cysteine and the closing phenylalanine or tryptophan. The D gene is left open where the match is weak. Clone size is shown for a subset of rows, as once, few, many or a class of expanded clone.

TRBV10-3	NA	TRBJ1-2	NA	CAISDEPYGYTF	TGTGCCATCAGTGACGAGCCCTATGGCTACACCTTC
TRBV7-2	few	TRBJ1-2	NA	CASSLGSGSNYGYTF	TGTGCCAGCAGCTTAGGTTCAGGGAGTAACTATGGCTACACCTTC
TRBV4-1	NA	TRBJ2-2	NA	CASSLRSTGELFF	TGCGCCAGCAGCCTCCGATCGACCGGGGAGCTGTTTTTT
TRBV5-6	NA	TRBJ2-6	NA	CASSLFGQDSGANVLTF	TGTGCCAGCAGCTTATTCGGGCAAGACTCTGGGGCCAACGTCCTGACTTTC
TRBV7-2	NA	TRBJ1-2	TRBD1	CASREQGMYGYTF	TGTGCCAGCAGGGAACAGGGGATGTATGGCTACACCTTC
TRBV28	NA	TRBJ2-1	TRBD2	CASSLGTSGGKFF	TGTGCCAGCAGTCTGGGGACTAGCGGGGGGAAGTTCTTC
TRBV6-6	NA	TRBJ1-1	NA	CASRQGVNTEAFF	TGTGCCAGCAGGCAGGGCGTGAACACTGAAGCTTTCTTT
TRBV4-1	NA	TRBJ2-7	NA	CASSQDSQRYEQYF	TGCGCCAGCAGCCAAGATAGTCAGCGCTACGAGCAGTACTTC
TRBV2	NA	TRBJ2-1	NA	CASSVVPGTGSYNEQFF	TGTGCCAGCAGTGTGGTCCCCGGGACCGGATCCTACAATGAGCAGTTCTTC
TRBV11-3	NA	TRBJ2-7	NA	CASSLQGSYEQYF	TGTGCCAGCAGCTTACAGGGCTCCTACGAGCAGTACTTC
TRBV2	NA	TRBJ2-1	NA	CASSPAATSSYNEQFF	TGTGCCAGTAGTCCAGCAGCGACCAGCTCCTACAATGAGCAGTTCTTC
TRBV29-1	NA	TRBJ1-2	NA	CSVGILDF	TGCAGCGTCGGGATCCTAGATTTC
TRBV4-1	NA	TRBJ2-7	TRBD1	CASSQVYGTGTYEQYF	TGCGCCAGCAGCCAAGTTTACGGGACAGGGACCTACGAGCAGTACTTC
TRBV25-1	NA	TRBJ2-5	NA	CASRGQGVQETQYF	TGTGCCAGCAGGGGGCAGGGTGTGCAAGAGACCCAGTACTTC
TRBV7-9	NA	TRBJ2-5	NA	CASSLGVGEETQYF	TGTGCCAGCAGCTTAGGGGTGGGAGAAGAGACCCAGTACTTC
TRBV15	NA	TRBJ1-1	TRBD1	CATSRGKGQGSSEAFF	TGTGCCACCAGCAGGGGAAAAGGACAGGGTAGTTCTGAAGCTTTCTTT
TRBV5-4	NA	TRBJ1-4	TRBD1	CASSLGQGVTNEKLFF	TGTGCCAGCAGCTTGGGACAGGGAGTAACTAATGAAAAACTGTTTTTT
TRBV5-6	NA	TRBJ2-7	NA	CASSLGRGLYEQYF	TGTGCCAGCAGCTTGGGAAGGGGTCTCTACGAGCAGTACTTC
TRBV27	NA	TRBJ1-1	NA	CASSLLRTRMNTEAFF	TGTGCCAGCAGTTTATTAAGGACTAGGATGAACACTGAAGCTTTCTTT
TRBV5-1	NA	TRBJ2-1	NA	CASSSSVSSEQFF	TGCGCCAGCAGTTCCAGCGTTAGCAGTGAGCAGTTCTTC
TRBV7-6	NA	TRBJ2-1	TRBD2	CASSPTSASSYNEQFF	TGTGCCAGCAGCCCTACTAGCGCTAGCTCCTACAATGAGCAGTTCTTC
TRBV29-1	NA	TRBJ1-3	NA	CSVDPQRGNTIYF	TGCAGCGTTGACCCTCAGCGCGGAAACACCATATATTTT
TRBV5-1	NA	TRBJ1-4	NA	CASSLGGTNEKLFF	TGCGCCAGCAGCCTGGGCGGCACTAATGAAAAACTGTTTTTT
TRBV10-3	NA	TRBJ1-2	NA	CAISEWAGNYGYTF	TGTGCCATCAGTGAGTGGGCAGGGAACTATGGCTACACCTTC
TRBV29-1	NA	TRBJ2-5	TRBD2	CSVGAGGETQYF	TGCAGCGTTGGTGCGGGAGGGGAGACCCAGTACTTC
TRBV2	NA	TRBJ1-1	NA	CARTDIEAFF	TGTGCCAGGACGGACATTGAAGCTTTCTTT
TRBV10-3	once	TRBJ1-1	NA	CAISESWGPSSGTEAFF	TGTGCCATCAGTGAGTCGTGGGGCCCGTCTAGCGGCACTGAAGCTTTCTTT
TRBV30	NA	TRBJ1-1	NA	CAWSVIGQMNTEAFF	TGTGCCTGGAGCGTCATAGGACAGATGAACACTGAAGCTTTCTTT
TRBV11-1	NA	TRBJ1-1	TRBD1	CASSSPGQMNTEAFF	TGTGCCAGCAGCTCCCCGGGACAGATGAACACTGAAGCTTTCTTT
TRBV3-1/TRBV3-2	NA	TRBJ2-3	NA	CASSPHEGADTQYF	TGTGCCAGCAGCCCACACGAGGGAGCAGATACGCAGTATTTT
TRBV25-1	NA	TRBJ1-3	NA	CASSEFGTEISGNTIYF	TGTGCCAGCAGTGAATTCGGGACTGAAATTTCTGGAAACACCATATATTTT
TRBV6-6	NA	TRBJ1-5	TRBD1	CASRTTGVNQPQHF	TGTGCCAGCAGGACCACAGGGGTTAATCAGCCCCAGCATTTT
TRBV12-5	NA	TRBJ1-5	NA	CASGLVPGTDNQPQHF	TGTGCTAGTGGTTTGGTACCAGGAACGGACAATCAGCCCCAGCATTTT
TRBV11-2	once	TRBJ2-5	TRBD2	CASSFRLAEETQYF	TGTGCCAGCAGCTTCCGACTAGCGGAAGAGACCCAGTACTTC
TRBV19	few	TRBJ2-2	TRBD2	CASSGSGTTTGELFF	TGTGCCAGTAGTGGTAGCGGGACTACCACCGGGGAGCTGTTTTTT
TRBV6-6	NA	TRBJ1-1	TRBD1	CASSRPDRGRLNTEAFF	TGTGCCAGCAGTCGGCCAGACAGGGGGCGCTTGAACACTGAAGCTTTCTTT
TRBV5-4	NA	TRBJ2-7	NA	CASSPFSGRASYEQYF	TGTGCCAGCAGCCCCTTTAGTGGGAGAGCGTCCTACGAGCAGTACTTC
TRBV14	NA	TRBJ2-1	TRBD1	CASSLGPGTGVSNEQFF	TGTGCCAGCAGCCTAGGGCCCGGGACAGGGGTTTCCAATGAGCAGTTCTTC
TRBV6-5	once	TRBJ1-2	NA	CASSSDRRYGYTF	TGTGCCAGCAGTAGCGACAGGCGCTATGGCTACACCTTC
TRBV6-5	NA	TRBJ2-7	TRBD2	CASISGGSYEQYF	TGTGCCAGCATTAGCGGGGGCTCCTACGAGCAGTACTTC
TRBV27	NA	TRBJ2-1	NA	CASSPIPGHNNEQFF	TGTGCCAGCAGTCCGATACCGGGACATAACAATGAGCAGTTCTTC
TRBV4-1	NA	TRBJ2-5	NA	CASSLPGGQETQYF	TGCGCCAGCAGCCTCCCAGGGGGGCAAGAGACCCAGTACTTC
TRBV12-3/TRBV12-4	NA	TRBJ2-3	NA	CASRAKSRDTQYF	TGTGCCAGCAGGGCTAAGTCCAGAGATACGCAGTATTTT
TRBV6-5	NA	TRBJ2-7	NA	CASSKGYEQYF	TGTGCCAGCAGTAAGGGCTACGAGCAGTACTTC
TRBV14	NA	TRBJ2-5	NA	CASSQDWRGAHQETQYF	TGTGCCAGCAGCCAAGATTGGAGGGGCGCCCACCAAGAGACCCAGTACTTC
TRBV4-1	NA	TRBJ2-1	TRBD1	CASSPRDRASYNEQFF	TGCGCCAGCAGTCCCCGGGACAGGGCTTCCTACAATGAGCAGTTCTTC
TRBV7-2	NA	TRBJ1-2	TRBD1	CASRVRGPTGLVNGYTF	TGTGCCAGCAGGGTTAGGGGGCCGACAGGGCTGGTGAATGGCTACACCTTC
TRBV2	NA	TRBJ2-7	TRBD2	CASRFSGTPYEQYF	TGTGCCAGCAGGTTTAGCGGGACCCCCTACGAGCAGTACTTC
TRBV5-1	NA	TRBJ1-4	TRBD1	CASSWGQGGEKLFF	TGCGCCAGCAGCTGGGGACAGGGAGGTGAAAAACTGTTTTTT
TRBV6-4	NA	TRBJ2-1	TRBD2	CASRPSGSSEQFF	TGTGCCAGCAGGCCTAGCGGGAGTTCTGAGCAGTTCTTC
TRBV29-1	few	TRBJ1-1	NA	CSVGDVGEAFF	TGCAGCGTTGGGGACGTTGGGGAAGCTTTCTTT
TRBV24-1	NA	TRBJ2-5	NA	CATSDFHSQETQYF	TGTGCCACCAGTGATTTTCACAGCCAAGAGACCCAGTACTTC
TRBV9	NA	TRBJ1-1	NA	CASSVGPLPENEAFF	TGTGCCAGCAGCGTAGGACCCCTCCCAGAGAATGAAGCTTTCTTT
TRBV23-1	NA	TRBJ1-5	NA	CASSQSEVGHQPQHF	TGCGCCAGCAGTCAATCAGAAGTCGGCCATCAGCCCCAGCATTTT
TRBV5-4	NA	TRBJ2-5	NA	CASSQDSAGTQYF	TGTGCCAGCAGCCAGGACTCAGCCGGGACCCAGTACTTC
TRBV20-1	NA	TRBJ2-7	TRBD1	CSASDNPRDRGLYEQYF	TGCAGTGCTAGTGATAATCCCCGGGACAGGGGGCTTTACGAGCAGTACTTC
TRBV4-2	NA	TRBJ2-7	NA	CASSHPTSNEQYF	TGTGCCAGCAGCCACCCCACTAGTAACGAGCAGTACTTC
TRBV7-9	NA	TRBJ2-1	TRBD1	CASSPRGDRVGYNEQFF	TGTGCCAGCAGCCCAAGGGGGGACAGGGTAGGGTACAATGAGCAGTTCTTC
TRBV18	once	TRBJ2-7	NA	CASSSIPYEQYF	TGTGCCAGCTCATCAATACCCTACGAGCAGTACTTC